This T cell receptor (beta chain) was identified in a study of neurological immune-mediated disorders. There are 13 residues in the CDR3. Germline assignment: CDR1 DFQATT and CDR2 SNEGSKA (reference sequence). Trimming left V 4 bases short and J 1 base short, with 9 bases between. The authors produced cDNA by 5'RACE using 10-nucleotide random UMIs. Every sequencing run gave over 200 million TCR-beta sequences, taken from 15-18 subjects. TCRdb reprocessed the 5' RACE reads via MiXCR and lists one record per CDR3 protein. This sample has roughly 74,000 distinct CDR3 sequences, with 4% to 6% found just once. This clonotype was counted ten times or more.

The source is a young man with multiple sclerosis. This chain links TRBV20-1 with TRBJ2-3, with D unclear. The specimen was PBMCs. The CDR3 loop reads CSATGPRTDTQYF. The DNA of the CDR3 is TGCAGTGCTACCGGGCCCCGCACAGATACGCAGTATTTT.